One and the same sample provided the 11 T cell receptor beta chains below, sequenced in a study of blood T cells in healthy people across ages. Primers used in a second PCR of roughly 7 to 11 cycles were a sample-barcoded 5' primer and a J-beta primer mix. TCRdb fed the 5' RACE reads into MiXCR, producing one record per CDR3 protein. The sample has some 880,000 distinct CDR3 sequences, about 36% seen once. Material for sequencing was blood. These receptor sequences come from a man younger than 35 in good health.

The DNA of the CDR3 is TGTGCCAGCAGCAAATTTCCAGAAATAAACACTGAAGCTTTCTTT. Encoded protein: CASSKFPEINTEAFF. V usage is TRBV21-1 and J usage is TRBJ1-1. TRBV21-1 is noted as a pseudogene. CDR3 size: 15 residues.

Only a few counts were recorded for this clonotype. CDR3 nucleotides: TGCAGTGCTCCCGGGCGGAGCACAGATACGCAGTATTTT. This translates into CSAPGRSTDTQYF. J is TRBJ2-3 and V is TRBV20-1; unclear D gene. This CDR3 has 13 amino acids. The germline V gene encodes CDR1 DFQATT and CDR2 SNEGSKA (reference sequence). Trimming pared 5 bases from V and 0 bases from J, leaving 9 bases between.

This clonotype has a handful of counts. The V call is TRBV20-1, the J call TRBJ1-2; tentatively, D is TRBD1 (5 bases). V lost 0 bases and J 0 bases, leaving 23 bases between the germline ends. The germline V gene encodes CDR1 DFQATT and CDR2 SNEGSKA (reference sequence). The length of the CDR3 is 19 residues. The CDR3 DNA reads as TGCAGTGCTAGAGATCGGGGGACGGGGAGTTTTCAGGCTAACTATGGCTACACCTTC. Protein sequence: CSARDRGTGSFQANYGYTF.

This clonotype was recorded a few times. This sequence joins TRBV2 and TRBJ2-5, with TRBD2 matching over 10 bases. The CDR3 spans 16 residues. CDR1 SNHLY and CDR2 FYNNEI come from the germline V gene. V gave up 2 bases and J gave up 1 base; unmatched junction bases: 4. In nucleotides, the CDR3 is TGTGCCAGCAGTGAAAGACTAGCGGGTATCCAAGAGACCCAGTACTTC. Residues: CASSERLAGIQETQYF. Variable domain in full (rest from reference TRBV2 and TRBJ2-5): EPEVTQTPSHQVTQMGQEVILRCVPISNHLYFYWYRQILGQKVEFLVSFYNNEISEKSEIFDDQFSVERPDGSNFTLKIRSTKLEDSAMYFCASSERLAGIQETQYFGPGTRLLVL.

The chain recombines TRBV5-1 with TRBJ2-5; 10 nucleotides match TRBD2. The CDR3 sequence is 15 residues long. V shed 6 bases, J shed 0 bases, and the junction held 5 bases outside the gene matches. CDR1 is SGHRS, CDR2 YFSETQ, per germline. The CDR3 protein is CASKALAGDQETQYF. DNA for the CDR3: TGCGCCAGCAAGGCGCTAGCGGGGGACCAAGAGACCCAGTACTTC.

Concerning this clonotype itself: Germline is not matched at one junction end, which may reflect a read error. The CDR3 DNA reads TGTGCCAGCAGCGTAGCCGGGACAGTGAACACTGAAGCTTTCTTT. This encodes CASSVAGTVNTEAFF. The chain has TRBV7-9 and TRBJ1-1, with TRBD1 matching over 7 bases. Germline values: CDR1 SEHNR, CDR2 FQNEAQ (reference sequence). The CDR3 runs 15 residues.

The chain couples TRBV14 to TRBJ2-3, with D uncertain. Germline-derived CDR1 and CDR2 are SGHDN and FVKESK. V gave up 4 bases and J gave up 2 bases, with 19 bases separating them. The CDR3 runs to 17 residues. CDR3 sequence: CASSRTPQSHFTDTQYF. The CDR3 DNA sequence: TGTGCCAGCAGCCGGACCCCACAGAGCCATTTCACAGATACGCAGTATTTT.

This clonotype was observed at least ten times. This chain uses TRBV5-1 with TRBJ1-2; D perhaps matches TRBD1 (6 bases). The CDR3 has 11 amino acids. V gave up 5 bases and J gave up 6 bases, with 8 bases separating them. Germline CDR1 and CDR2: SGHRS and YFSETQ. Here the CDR3 reads CASRQGNGYTF. Written as DNA, the CDR3 is TGCGCCAGCAGGCAGGGGAATGGCTACACCTTC. The whole variable domain, remainder taken from reference TRBV5-1 and TRBJ1-2, is KAGVTQTPRYLIKTRGQQVTLSCSPISGHRSVSWYQQTPGQGLQFLFEYFSETQRNKGNFPGRFSGRQFSNSRSEMNVSTLELGDSALYLCASRQGNGYTFGSGTRLTVV.

The chain is built from TRBV5-1 and TRBJ1-5; 8 bases align to TRBD1. The CDR3 sequence is 14 residues long. CDR1 is SGHRS, CDR2 YFSETQ, per germline. V shed 4 bases and J 4 bases; nucleotides not matched to a gene: 4. CDR3 coding DNA: TGCGCCAGCAGCGCAGGGGGCGTAAATCAGCCCCAGCATTTT. This gives the protein CASSAGGVNQPQHF.

In its sample, this clonotype was seen many times. The chain has TRBV7-8 and TRBJ2-7, with a weak D call TRBD1 (6 bases). V lost 5 bases and J 2 bases, leaving 16 bases between the germline ends. The germline CDR1 and CDR2 sequences are SGHVS and FQNEAQ. The CDR3 extends over 15 amino acids. The CDR3 DNA reads TGTGCCAGCAGCCCAGGAAGGCAGGGGACCTACGAGCAGTACTTC. Translating it yields CASSPGRQGTYEQYF.

For this clonotype: One base away lies a much larger clone, so this may be a sequencing read error. The V gene is TRBV5-1, the J gene TRBJ2-3; weak D call: TRBD1 (6 bases). Germline values: CDR1 SGHRS, CDR2 YFSETQ. This CDR3 has 17 amino acids. V was trimmed by 4 bases and J by 1 base, leaving 19 bases between them. CDR3 residues: CASSPRGAGDGTDTQYF. CDR3 coding DNA: TGCGCCAGCAGCCCGCGAGGGGCAGGGGATGGCACAGATACGCAGTATTTT.